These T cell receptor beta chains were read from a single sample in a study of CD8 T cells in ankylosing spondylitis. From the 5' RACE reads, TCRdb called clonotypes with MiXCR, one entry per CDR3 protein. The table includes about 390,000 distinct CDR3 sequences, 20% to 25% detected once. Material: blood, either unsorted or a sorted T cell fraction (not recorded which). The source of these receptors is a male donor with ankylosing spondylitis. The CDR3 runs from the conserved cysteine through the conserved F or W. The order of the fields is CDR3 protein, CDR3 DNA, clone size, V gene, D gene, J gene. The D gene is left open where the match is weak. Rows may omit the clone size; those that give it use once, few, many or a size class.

CDR3aa: CASSLMGANSPLHF; CDR3nt: TGTGCCAGCAGTTTAATGGGAGCTAATTCACCCCTCCACTTT; abundance: -; v_gene: TRBV12-3/TRBV12-4; d_gene: -; j_gene: TRBJ1-6
CDR3aa: CASSQVRTVAYEQYF; CDR3nt: TGTGCCAGCAGCCAAGTTCGGACCGTCGCCTACGAGCAGTACTTC; abundance: -; v_gene: TRBV14; d_gene: -; j_gene: TRBJ2-7
CDR3aa: CATSDPGEVTGELFF; CDR3nt: TGTGCCACCAGTGACCCGGGAGAGGTCACCGGGGAGCTGTTTTTT; abundance: -; v_gene: TRBV24-1; d_gene: -; j_gene: TRBJ2-2
CDR3aa: CASSLWAGSTDTQYF; CDR3nt: TGTGCCAGCAGCTTATGGGCGGGGAGCACAGATACGCAGTATTTT; abundance: -; v_gene: TRBV11-2; d_gene: -; j_gene: TRBJ2-3
CDR3aa: CASSFGSGRVGELFF; CDR3nt: TGTGCCAGCAGCTTCGGTAGCGGGAGAGTCGGGGAGCTGTTTTTT; abundance: few; v_gene: TRBV7-3; d_gene: TRBD2; j_gene: TRBJ2-2
CDR3aa: CASSRGQAGVHNEQFF; CDR3nt: TGTGCCAGCAGCCGGGGACAAGCGGGAGTTCACAATGAGCAGTTCTTC; abundance: -; v_gene: TRBV7-2; d_gene: TRBD2; j_gene: TRBJ2-1
CDR3aa: CASSQVQGPNTGELFF; CDR3nt: TGTGCCAGCAGCCAAGTTCAGGGGCCGAACACCGGGGAGCTGTTTTTT; abundance: few; v_gene: TRBV4-2; d_gene: -; j_gene: TRBJ2-2
CDR3aa: CASSTHRANNSPLHF; CDR3nt: TGCGCCAGCAGCACCCACAGGGCTAATAATTCACCCCTCCACTTT; abundance: few; v_gene: TRBV5-1; d_gene: -; j_gene: TRBJ1-6
CDR3aa: CASSRQMPGELFF; CDR3nt: TGTGCCAGCAGTCGACAGATGCCCGGGGAGCTGTTTTTT; abundance: few; v_gene: TRBV2; d_gene: -; j_gene: TRBJ2-2
CDR3aa: CASSWTSGRGAAKNIQYF; CDR3nt: TGCGCCAGCAGCTGGACTAGCGGGAGGGGTGCCGCCAAAAACATTCAGTACTTC; abundance: -; v_gene: TRBV5-1; d_gene: TRBD2; j_gene: TRBJ2-4
CDR3aa: CASSPFQNTGELFF; CDR3nt: TGCGCCAGCAGCCCATTCCAGAACACCGGGGAGCTGTTTTTT; abundance: few; v_gene: TRBV5-1; d_gene: -; j_gene: TRBJ2-2
CDR3aa: CASRSTLNQPQHF; CDR3nt: TGTGCCAGCAGGTCTACACTTAATCAGCCCCAGCATTTT; abundance: -; v_gene: TRBV28; d_gene: -; j_gene: TRBJ1-5
CDR3aa: CSAENRATSRELFF; CDR3nt: TGCAGTGCAGAGAACCGAGCTACAAGTCGGGAACTGTTTTTT; abundance: few; v_gene: TRBV20-1; d_gene: -; j_gene: TRBJ1-4
CDR3aa: CSVERANVLTF; CDR3nt: TGCAGCGTTGAAAGGGCCAACGTCCTGACTTTC; abundance: many; v_gene: TRBV29-1; d_gene: -; j_gene: TRBJ2-6
CDR3aa: CAISEPGTASGTQYF; CDR3nt: TGTGCCATCAGTGAGCCGGGGACTGCTTCTGGGACCCAGTACTTC; abundance: -; v_gene: TRBV10-3; d_gene: -; j_gene: TRBJ2-5
CDR3aa: CASSFPIAGGGSYNEQFF; CDR3nt: TGTGCCAGCAGCTTTCCCATAGCGGGAGGGGGGTCCTACAATGAGCAGTTCTTC; abundance: -; v_gene: TRBV11-1; d_gene: TRBD2; j_gene: TRBJ2-1
CDR3aa: CASSQGSQSNQPQHF; CDR3nt: TGTGCCAGCAGCCAAGGCAGCCAGAGCAATCAGCCCCAGCATTTT; abundance: few; v_gene: TRBV14; d_gene: -; j_gene: TRBJ1-5
CDR3aa: CASSLGVENTDTQYF; CDR3nt: TGCGCCAGCAGCTTGGGAGTAGAGAACACAGATACGCAGTATTTT; abundance: few; v_gene: TRBV5-1; d_gene: -; j_gene: TRBJ2-3
CDR3aa: CASSATTGIYQPQHF; CDR3nt: TGTGCCAGCAGTGCCACCACAGGGATCTATCAGCCCCAGCATTTT; abundance: -; v_gene: TRBV27; d_gene: -; j_gene: TRBJ1-5
CDR3aa: CASSRDRDSLWEQYF; CDR3nt: TGTGCCAGCAGCCGGGACAGGGATTCTTTATGGGAGCAGTACTTC; abundance: few; v_gene: TRBV7-8; d_gene: TRBD1; j_gene: TRBJ2-7
CDR3aa: CASSYGQGGREQYF; CDR3nt: TGTGCCAGCAGTTACGGACAGGGAGGTAGGGAGCAGTACTTC; abundance: -; v_gene: TRBV6-5; d_gene: TRBD1; j_gene: TRBJ2-7
CDR3aa: CASRQGQNTGELFF; CDR3nt: TGCGCCAGCAGACAGGGCCAGAACACCGGGGAGCTGTTTTTT; abundance: -; v_gene: TRBV5-1; d_gene: -; j_gene: TRBJ2-2
CDR3aa: CASSSRGEQFF; CDR3nt: TGTGCCAGCAGTTCCAGAGGTGAGCAGTTCTTC; abundance: -; v_gene: TRBV12-3/TRBV12-4; d_gene: -; j_gene: TRBJ2-1
CDR3aa: CASSNNDRHPHF; CDR3nt: TGTGCCAGCAGCAATAACGACAGGCATCCCCACTTT; abundance: -; v_gene: TRBV6-2/TRBV6-3; d_gene: -; j_gene: TRBJ1-6
CDR3aa: CSAGRAGLDETQYF; CDR3nt: TGCAGTGCTGGGCGGGCAGGGCTGGACGAGACCCAGTACTTC; abundance: few; v_gene: TRBV20-1; d_gene: -; j_gene: TRBJ2-5
CDR3aa: CASSPSLAGVGRFF; CDR3nt: TGTGCCAGCAGCCCCAGTCTAGCGGGAGTGGGGCGGTTCTTC; abundance: few; v_gene: TRBV11-2; d_gene: TRBD2; j_gene: TRBJ2-1
CDR3aa: CASTATSGSYEQYF; CDR3nt: TGTGCCAGCACCGCCACTAGCGGCTCCTACGAGCAGTACTTC; abundance: -; v_gene: TRBV6-1; d_gene: TRBD2; j_gene: TRBJ2-7